This T cell receptor beta chain comes out of a study of identical twins. General study results and limits: Clonotypes of the beta chain that were abundant in cord blood carried fewer insertions (memory repertoires showed none).

This clonotype was observed many times. Its antigen is not known. Template switching (which added a universal primer site) was used, and cDNA carried unique molecular identifiers. In TCRdb, the 5' RACE reads were re-called with MiXCR into one record per CDR3 protein. The sample records 350,000 to 450,000 distinct CDR3 sequences, about 18% being singletons. Germline V CDR1 and CDR2: SNHLY, FYNNEI. V was clipped by 6 bases and J by 2 bases; unmatched bases: 4. The CDR3 length is 14 residues. The chain has TRBV2 and TRBJ2-5; 9 nucleotides line up with TRBD1. The sequenced sample was naive T cells sorted from blood. The TCR sequence derives from a man in his forties or fifties in good health. The chain's CDR3 is CASREGQGQETQYF. DNA of the CDR3: TGTGCCAGCAGAGAGGGACAGGGTCAAGAGACCCAGTACTTC. The full variable domain, in which reference TRBV2 and TRBJ2-5 provide the parts outside the CDR3, is EPEVTQTPSHQVTQMGQEVILRCVPISNHLYFYWYRQILGQKVEFLVSFYNNEISEKSEIFDDQFSVERPDGSNFTLKIRSTKLEDSAMYFCASREGQGQETQYFGPGTRLLVL.